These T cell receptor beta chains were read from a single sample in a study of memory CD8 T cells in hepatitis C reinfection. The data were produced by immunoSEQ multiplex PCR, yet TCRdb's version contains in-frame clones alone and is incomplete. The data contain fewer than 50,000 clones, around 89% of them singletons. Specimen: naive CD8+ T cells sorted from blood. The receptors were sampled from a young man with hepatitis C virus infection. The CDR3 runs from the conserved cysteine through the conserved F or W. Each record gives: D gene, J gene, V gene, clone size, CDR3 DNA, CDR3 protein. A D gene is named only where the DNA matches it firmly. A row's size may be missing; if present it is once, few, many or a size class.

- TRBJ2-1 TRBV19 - TGTGCCAGTAGTATGACTGGGAGAGCGGTTGAGCAGTTCTTC CASSMTGRAVEQFF
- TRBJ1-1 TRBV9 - TGTGCCAGCAGCGGACCACAGGGGAACACTGAAGCTTTCTTT CASSGPQGNTEAFF
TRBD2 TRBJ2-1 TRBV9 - TGTGCCAGCAGCGTCCTAGCGGGAAGGGTAAATGAGCAGTTCTTC CASSVLAGRVNEQFF
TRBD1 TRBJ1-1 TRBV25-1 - TGTGCCAGTTTGACAGGGACTGAAGCTTTCTTT CASLTGTEAFF
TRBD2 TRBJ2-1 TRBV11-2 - TGTGCCAGCAGCTCGATGGCGGGAGGCCTTTGGAATGAGCAGTTCTTC CASSSMAGGLWNEQFF
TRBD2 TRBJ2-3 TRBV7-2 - TGTGCCAGCAGCTCCCAAGCGGGATGGGGCACAGATACGCAGTATTTT CASSSQAGWGTDTQYF
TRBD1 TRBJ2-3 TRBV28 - TGTGCCAGCAGTTTACTTTGGCAGGGGGCAGGGGATACGCAGTATTTT CASSLLWQGAGDTQYF
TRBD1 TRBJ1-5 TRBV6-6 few TGTGCCAGCAGTTACTCCATAGGGACAGAGGATCAGCCCCAGCATTTT CASSYSIGTEDQPQHF
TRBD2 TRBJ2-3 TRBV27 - TGTGCCAGCAGTGCTGGGACTACCACCACAGATACGCAGTATTTT CASSAGTTTTDTQYF
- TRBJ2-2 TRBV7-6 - TGTGCCAGCAGACCCGGGACTTATGGCACCGGGGAGCTGTTTTTT CASRPGTYGTGELFF
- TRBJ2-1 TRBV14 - TGTGCCAGCAGCCTTACAGACAATGAGCAGTTCTTC CASSLTDNEQFF
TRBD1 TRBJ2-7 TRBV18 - TGTGCCAGCTCAGCGACAGGGGACCTCTACGAGCAGTACTTC CASSATGDLYEQYF
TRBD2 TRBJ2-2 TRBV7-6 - TGTGCCAGCAGCTTAGCGTTGGGAGGGTTCGCGAACACCGGGGAGCTGTTTTTT CASSLALGGFANTGELFF
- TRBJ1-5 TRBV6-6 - TGTGCCAGCAGTTGGACAGCTAGCAATCAGCCCCAGCATTTT CASSWTASNQPQHF
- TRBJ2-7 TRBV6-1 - TGTGCCAGCAGTGAAGACGGAAAGGCAGGGTGGCACGAGCAGTACTTC CASSEDGKAGWHEQYF
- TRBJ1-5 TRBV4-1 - TGCGCCAGCAGCCAAGGCGGGGGAAGTAATCAGCCCCAGCATTTT CASSQGGGSNQPQHF
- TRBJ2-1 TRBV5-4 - TGTGCCAGCAGCTCCCGAGGGGCAGGGGAGAATGAGCAGTTCTTC CASSSRGAGENEQFF
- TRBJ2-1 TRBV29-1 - TGCAGCGTTGAAGGCGCAGTGAGGGTTAGTGAGCAGTTCTTC CSVEGAVRVSEQFF
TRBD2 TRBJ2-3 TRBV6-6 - TGTGCCAGCAGTCAGACACTAGCGGGCTACGATACGCAGTATTTT CASSQTLAGYDTQYF
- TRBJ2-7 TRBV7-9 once TGTGCCAGCAGCTCCGCGAACTCGTGGGAGCAGTACTTC CASSSANSWEQYF
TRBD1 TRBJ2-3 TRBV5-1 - TGCGCCAGCAGCTTGGACGGTACCGGGACAGGGTCAGATACGCAGTATTTT CASSLDGTGTGSDTQYF
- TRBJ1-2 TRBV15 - TGTGCCACCAGCCCCGGTGGAGCAAACTATGGCTACACCTTC CATSPGGANYGYTF
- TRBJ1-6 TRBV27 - TGTGCCAGCAGTGGAACAGGTTTTTATAATTCACCCCTCCACTTT CASSGTGFYNSPLHF
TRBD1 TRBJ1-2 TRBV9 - TGTGCCAGCAGCGGGGGACAGGGGGCCAGCTATGGCTACACCTTC CASSGGQGASYGYTF
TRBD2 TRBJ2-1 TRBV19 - TGTGCCAGTAGTATAGGTCTAGCGGGGTACAATGAGCAGTTCTTC CASSIGLAGYNEQFF
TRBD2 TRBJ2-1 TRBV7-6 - TGTGCCAGCAGCGGGACTAGCGGCTTCCTGGATGAGCAGTTCTTC CASSGTSGFLDEQFF
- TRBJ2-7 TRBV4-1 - TGCGCCAGCAGCCAATGGGTCTCCCCGGAAGACAGCGAGCAGTACTTC CASSQWVSPEDSEQYF
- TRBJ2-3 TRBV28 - TGTGCCAGCAGTTTATTGTTTAGGCTAGGCAGCACAGATACGCAGTATTTT CASSLLFRLGSTDTQYF
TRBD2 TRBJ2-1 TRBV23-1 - TGCGCCAGCAGTCATTCAGCGGGGGGGCCGAGGAATGAGCAGTTCTTC CASSHSAGGPRNEQFF
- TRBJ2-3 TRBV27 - TGTGCCAGCAGTTTACTAACCACAGATACGCAGTATTTT CASSLLTTDTQYF
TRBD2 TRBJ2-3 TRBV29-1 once TGCAGCCCTCCCCGCCTCGGGGGGACTAGCACAGATACGCAGTATTTT CSPPRLGGTSTDTQYF
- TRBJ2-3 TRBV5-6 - TGTGCCAGCAGCGCTGGTGGAGGATCCTCGGATACGCAGTATTTT CASSAGGGSSDTQYF
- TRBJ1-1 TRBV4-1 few TGCGCCAGCAGCCAAGACCGGGACTTTTCATCACTCCGGAACACTGAAGCTTTCTTT CASSQDRDFSSLRNTEAFF
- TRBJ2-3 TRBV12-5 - TGTGCTAGTGGTTTGGCTCACCAGGGGAGCACAGATACGCAGTATTTT CASGLAHQGSTDTQYF
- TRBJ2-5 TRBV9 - TGTGCCAGCAGCCCCCTCGGGGAGAGTAGCCCTCTAGAGACCCAGTACTTC CASSPLGESSPLETQYF
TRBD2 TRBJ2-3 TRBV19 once TGTGCCAGTAGTATAAAAGCGGGAGGTCTTCGGGATACGCAGTATTTT CASSIKAGGLRDTQYF
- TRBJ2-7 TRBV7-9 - TGTGCCAGCAGCCTAATTGGGGGCCAGGAGAAATCTACCTACGAGCAGTACTTC CASSLIGGQEKSTYEQYF
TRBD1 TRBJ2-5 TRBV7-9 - TGTGCCAGCAGCTTAGCAGACAGGGCCGGGGAGACCCAGTACTTC CASSLADRAGETQYF
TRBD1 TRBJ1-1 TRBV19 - TGTGCCAGTAAAAGGACAGAGGGGGCGGATGAAGCTTTCTTT CASKRTEGADEAFF